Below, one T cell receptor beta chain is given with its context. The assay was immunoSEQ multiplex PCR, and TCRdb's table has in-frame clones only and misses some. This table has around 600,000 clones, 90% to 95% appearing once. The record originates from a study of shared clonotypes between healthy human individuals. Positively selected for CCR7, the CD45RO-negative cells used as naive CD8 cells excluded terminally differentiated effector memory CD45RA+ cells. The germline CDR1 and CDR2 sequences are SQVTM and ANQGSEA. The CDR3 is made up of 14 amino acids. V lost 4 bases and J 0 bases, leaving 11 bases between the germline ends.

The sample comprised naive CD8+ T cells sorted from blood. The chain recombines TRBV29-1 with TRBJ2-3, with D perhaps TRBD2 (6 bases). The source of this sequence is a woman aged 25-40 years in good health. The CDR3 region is CSVVGGRSTDTQYF. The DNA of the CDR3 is TGCAGCGTTGTCGGTGGGAGGAGCACAGATACGCAGTATTTT.